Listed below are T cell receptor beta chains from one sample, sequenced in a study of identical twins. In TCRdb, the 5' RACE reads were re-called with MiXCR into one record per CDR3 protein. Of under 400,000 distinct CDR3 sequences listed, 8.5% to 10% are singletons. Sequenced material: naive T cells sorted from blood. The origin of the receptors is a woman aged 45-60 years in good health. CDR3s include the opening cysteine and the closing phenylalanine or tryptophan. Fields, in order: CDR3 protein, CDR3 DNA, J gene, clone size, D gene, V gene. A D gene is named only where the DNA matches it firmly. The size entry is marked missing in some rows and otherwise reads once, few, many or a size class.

CSVGETQYF,TGCAGCGTTGGAGAGACCCAGTACTTC,TRBJ2-5,many,.,TRBV29-1
CASSLGQGFGYTF,TGTGCCAGCAGTCTGGGACAGGGGTTTGGCTACACCTTC,TRBJ1-2,.,TRBD1,TRBV12-3/TRBV12-4
CASKSIGLPEETQYF,TGCGCCAGCAAGAGTATAGGATTACCCGAAGAGACCCAGTACTTC,TRBJ2-5,few,.,TRBV5-1
CASQTTGGKGQFF,TGCGCCAGCCAGACTACTGGGGGGAAAGGGCAGTTCTTC,TRBJ2-1,many,.,TRBV5-1
CASSDWDRGRDEQFF,TGCGCCAGCAGTGATTGGGACAGGGGGCGCGATGAGCAGTTCTTC,TRBJ2-1,.,TRBD1,TRBV10-2
CSASPGGNGYTF,TGCAGTGCTAGCCCAGGCGGAAATGGCTACACCTTC,TRBJ1-2,few,.,TRBV20-1
CASSLRTGLTYEQYF,TGCGCCAGCAGCCTCCGGACAGGTCTCACCTACGAGCAGTACTTC,TRBJ2-7,many,TRBD1,TRBV5-1
CASSQKNEQFF,TGTGCCAGCTCCCAGAAAAATGAGCAGTTCTTC,TRBJ2-1,.,.,TRBV18
CASSEGQTYEQYF,TGTGCCAGCAGTGAAGGCCAGACCTACGAGCAGTACTTC,TRBJ2-7,few,.,TRBV2
CSAREGGRETEAFF,TGCAGTGCTAGAGAAGGGGGCAGGGAGACTGAAGCTTTCTTT,TRBJ1-1,.,TRBD1,TRBV20-1
CSASQSGTRKSIQYF,TGCAGTGCTAGCCAGTCCGGGACTCGCAAGAGCATTCAGTACTTC,TRBJ2-4,.,.,TRBV20-1
CSAALGYEGGELFF,TGCAGTGCAGCACTAGGATATGAAGGCGGGGAGCTGTTTTTT,TRBJ2-2,.,.,TRBV20-1
CAWSHGQKTDTQYF,TGTGCCTGGAGTCACGGACAGAAGACAGATACGCAGTATTTT,TRBJ2-3,.,.,TRBV30
CASSLARQPNTEAFF,TGTGCCAGCAGCTTGGCGCGACAGCCGAACACTGAAGCTTTCTTT,TRBJ1-1,.,.,TRBV5-8
CASSPGTDDEQYF,TGTGCCAGCAGCCCGGGGACAGATGATGAGCAGTACTTC,TRBJ2-7,.,TRBD1,TRBV7-3